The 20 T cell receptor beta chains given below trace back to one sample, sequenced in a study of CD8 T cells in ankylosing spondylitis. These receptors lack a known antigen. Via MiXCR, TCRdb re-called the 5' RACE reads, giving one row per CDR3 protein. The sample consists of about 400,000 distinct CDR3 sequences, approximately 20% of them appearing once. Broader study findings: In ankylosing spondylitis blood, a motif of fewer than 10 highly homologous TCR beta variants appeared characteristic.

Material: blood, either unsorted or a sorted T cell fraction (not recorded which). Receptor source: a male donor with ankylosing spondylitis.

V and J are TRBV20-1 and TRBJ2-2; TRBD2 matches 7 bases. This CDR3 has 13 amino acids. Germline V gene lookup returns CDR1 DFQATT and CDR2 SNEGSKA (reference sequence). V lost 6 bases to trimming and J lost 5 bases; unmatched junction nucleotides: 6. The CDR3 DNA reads TGCAGTGCCGCCGGGACTACAACCGGGGAGCTGTTTTTT. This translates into CSAAGTTTGELFF.

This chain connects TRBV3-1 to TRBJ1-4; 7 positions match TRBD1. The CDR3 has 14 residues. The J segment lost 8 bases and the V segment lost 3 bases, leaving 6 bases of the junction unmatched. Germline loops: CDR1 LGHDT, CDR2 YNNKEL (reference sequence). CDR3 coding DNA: TGTGCCAGCAGCCACAGGGGGGGGTTCGAAAAACTGTTTTTT. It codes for CASSHRGGFEKLFF.

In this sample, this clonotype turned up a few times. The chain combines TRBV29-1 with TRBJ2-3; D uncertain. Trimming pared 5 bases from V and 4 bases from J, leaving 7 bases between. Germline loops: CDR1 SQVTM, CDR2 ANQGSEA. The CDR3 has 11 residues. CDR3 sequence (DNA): TGCAGCGTTTTCAACCCAGATACGCAGTATTTT. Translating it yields CSVFNPDTQYF.

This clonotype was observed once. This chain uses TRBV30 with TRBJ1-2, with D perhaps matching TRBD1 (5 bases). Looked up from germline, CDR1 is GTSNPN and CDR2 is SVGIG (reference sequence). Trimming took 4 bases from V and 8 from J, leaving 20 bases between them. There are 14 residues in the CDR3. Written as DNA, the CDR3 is TGTGCCTGGACCGCGGCCGGGGACCTGCTGGGCTACACCTTC. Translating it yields CAWTAAGDLLGYTF. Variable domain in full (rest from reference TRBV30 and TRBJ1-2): SQTIHQWPATLVQPVGSPLSLECTVEGTSNPNLYWYRQAAGRGLQLLFYSVGIGQISSEVPQNLSASRPQDRQFILSSKKLLLSDSGFYLCAWTAAGDLLGYTFGSGTRLTVV.

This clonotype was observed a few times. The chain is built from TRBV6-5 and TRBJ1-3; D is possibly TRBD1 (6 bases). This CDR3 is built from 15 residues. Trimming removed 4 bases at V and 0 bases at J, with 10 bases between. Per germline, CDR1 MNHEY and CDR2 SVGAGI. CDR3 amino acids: CASSSQGFSGNTIYF. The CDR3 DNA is TGTGCCAGCAGTTCACAGGGTTTCTCTGGAAACACCATATATTTT.

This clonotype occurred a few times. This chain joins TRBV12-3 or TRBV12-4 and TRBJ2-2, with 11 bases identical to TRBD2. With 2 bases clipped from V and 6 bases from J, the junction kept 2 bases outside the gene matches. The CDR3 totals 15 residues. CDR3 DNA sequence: TGTGCCAGCAGTTTAACTAGCGGGAGTCCCGGGGAGCTGTTTTTT. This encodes CASSLTSGSPGELFF.

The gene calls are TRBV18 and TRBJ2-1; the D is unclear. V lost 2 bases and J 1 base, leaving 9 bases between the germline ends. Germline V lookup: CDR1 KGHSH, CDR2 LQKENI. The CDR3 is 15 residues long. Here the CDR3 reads CASSPVEVSYNEQFF. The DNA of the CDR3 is TGTGCCAGCTCACCAGTGGAAGTATCCTACAATGAGCAGTTCTTC.

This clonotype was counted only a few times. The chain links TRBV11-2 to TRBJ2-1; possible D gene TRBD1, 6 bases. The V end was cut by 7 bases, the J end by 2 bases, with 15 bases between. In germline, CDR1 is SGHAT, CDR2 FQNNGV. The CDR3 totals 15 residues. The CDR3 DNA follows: TGTGCCAGCACCACGACGGACAGTGCCTACAATGAGCAGTTCTTC. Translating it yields CASTTTDSAYNEQFF.

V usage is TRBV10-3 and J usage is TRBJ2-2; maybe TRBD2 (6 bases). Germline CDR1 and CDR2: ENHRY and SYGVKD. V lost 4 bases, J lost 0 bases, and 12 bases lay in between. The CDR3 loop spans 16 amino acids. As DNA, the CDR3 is TGTGCCATCAGTGTTAGTGGCGGGGCGAACACCGGGGAGCTGTTTTTT. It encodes CAISVSGGANTGELFF.

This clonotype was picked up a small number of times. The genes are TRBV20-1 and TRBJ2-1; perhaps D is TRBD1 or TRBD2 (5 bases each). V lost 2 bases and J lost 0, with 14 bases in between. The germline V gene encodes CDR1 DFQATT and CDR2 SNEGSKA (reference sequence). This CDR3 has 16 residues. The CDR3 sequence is CSARPRGGGSYNEQFF. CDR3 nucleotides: TGCAGTGCTAGACCAAGAGGTGGGGGCTCCTACAATGAGCAGTTCTTC.

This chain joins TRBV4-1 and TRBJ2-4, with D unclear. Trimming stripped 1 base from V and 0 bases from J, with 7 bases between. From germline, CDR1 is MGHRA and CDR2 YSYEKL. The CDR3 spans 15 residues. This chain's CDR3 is CASSQGRVAKNIQYF. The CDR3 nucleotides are TGCGCCAGCAGCCAAGGAAGGGTAGCCAAAAACATTCAGTACTTC.

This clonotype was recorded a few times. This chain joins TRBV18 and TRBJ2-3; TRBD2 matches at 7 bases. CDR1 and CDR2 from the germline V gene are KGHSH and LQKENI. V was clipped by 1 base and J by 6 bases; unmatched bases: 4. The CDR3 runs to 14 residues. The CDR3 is CASSPRGSGDTQYF. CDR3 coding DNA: TGTGCCAGCTCACCACGCGGGAGTGGTGATACGCAGTATTTT.

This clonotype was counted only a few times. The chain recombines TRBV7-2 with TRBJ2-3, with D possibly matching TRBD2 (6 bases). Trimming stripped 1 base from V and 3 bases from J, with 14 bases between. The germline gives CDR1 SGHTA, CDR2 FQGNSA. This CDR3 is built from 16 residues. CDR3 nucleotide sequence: TGTGCCAGCAGCTTAGGGGGTAGGGGAGGAACAGATACGCAGTATTTT. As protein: CASSLGGRGGTDTQYF.

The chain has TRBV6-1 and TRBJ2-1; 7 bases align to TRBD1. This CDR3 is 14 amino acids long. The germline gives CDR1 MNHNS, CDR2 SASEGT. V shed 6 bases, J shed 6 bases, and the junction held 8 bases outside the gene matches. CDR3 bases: TGTGCCAGCAGGCCGGGACAGCAGGCCAATGAGCAGTTCTTC. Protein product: CASRPGQQANEQFF.

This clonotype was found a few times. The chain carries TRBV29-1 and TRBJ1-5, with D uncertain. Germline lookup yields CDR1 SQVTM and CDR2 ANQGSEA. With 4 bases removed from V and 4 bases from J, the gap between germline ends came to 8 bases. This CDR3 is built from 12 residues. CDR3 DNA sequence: TGCAGCGTTGCGCAGCTAAATCAGCCCCAGCATTTT. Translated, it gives CSVAQLNQPQHF. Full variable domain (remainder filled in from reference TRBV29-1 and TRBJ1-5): SAVISQKPSRDICQRGTSLTIQCQVDSQVTMMFWYRQQPGQSLTLIATANQGSEATYESGFVIDKFPISRPNLTFSTLTVSNMSPEDSSIYLCSVAQLNQPQHFGDGTRLSIL.

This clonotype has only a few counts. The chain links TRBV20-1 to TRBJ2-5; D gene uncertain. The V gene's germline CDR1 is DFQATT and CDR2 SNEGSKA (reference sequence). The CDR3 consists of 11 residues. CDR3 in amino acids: CGVAVQETQYF. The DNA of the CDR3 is TGCGGGGTAGCAGTACAAGAGACCCAGTACTTC.

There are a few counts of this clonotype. This CDR3 is CSFHRGYEQYF. The CDR3 DNA is TGCAGCTTTCACAGGGGTTACGAGCAGTACTTC. This chain uses TRBV29-1 with TRBJ2-7, with 7 nucleotides matching TRBD1. The CDR3 contains 11 residues. With 8 bases clipped from V and 4 bases from J, the junction kept 5 bases outside the gene matches. The germline V gene has CDR1 SQVTM and CDR2 ANQGSEA.

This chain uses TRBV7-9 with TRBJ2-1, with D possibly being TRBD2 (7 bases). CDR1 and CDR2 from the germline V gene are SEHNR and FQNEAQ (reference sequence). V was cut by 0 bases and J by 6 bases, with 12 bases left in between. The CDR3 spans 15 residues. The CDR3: CASSLAGGAVNEQFF. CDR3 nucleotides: TGTGCCAGCAGCTTAGCTGGGGGGGCGGTCAATGAGCAGTTCTTC.

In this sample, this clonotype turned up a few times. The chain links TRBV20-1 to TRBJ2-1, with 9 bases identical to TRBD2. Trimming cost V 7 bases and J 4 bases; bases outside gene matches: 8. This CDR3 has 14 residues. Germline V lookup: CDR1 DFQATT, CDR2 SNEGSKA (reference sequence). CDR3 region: CSVKASGTYNEQFF. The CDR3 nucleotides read TGCAGTGTTAAGGCTAGCGGGACTTACAATGAGCAGTTCTTC.

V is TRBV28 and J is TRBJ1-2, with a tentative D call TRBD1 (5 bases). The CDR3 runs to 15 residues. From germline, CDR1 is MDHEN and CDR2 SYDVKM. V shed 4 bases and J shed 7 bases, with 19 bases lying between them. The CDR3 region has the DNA TGTGCCAGCAGTTCCCCTACAGGTGGGTCGTTTGGCTACACCTTC. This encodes CASSSPTGGSFGYTF.